These 20 T cell receptor beta chains were sequenced from one sample in a study of shared clonotypes between healthy human individuals. TCRdb keeps only in-frame clones here, not all; method: immunoSEQ multiplex PCR. The sample carries roughly 2.2 million clones, 85% to 95% recorded once. Sample: naive CD4+ T cells from PBMCs. Noted subset: CD45RA+ positively selected. These receptors originate from a man aged 18 to 35 in good health. Some clones in this sample may be carry-over from other donors' samples.

The chain couples TRBV9 to TRBJ2-1; 8 bases are a match to TRBD2. The V gene's germline CDR1 is SGDLS and CDR2 YYNGEE. Trimming took 3 bases from V and 10 from J; bases not matched to a gene: 15. This CDR3 has 16 amino acids. This chain's CDR3 is CASSASPGGPGGEQFF. The CDR3 DNA is TGTGCCAGCAGCGCTTCCCCGGGAGGGCCAGGTGGAGAGCAGTTCTTC. Supplemented by reference TRBV9 and TRBJ2-1, the full variable domain reads DSGVTQTPKHLITATGQRVTLRCSPRSGDLSVYWYQQSLDQGLQFLIQYYNGEERAKGNILERFSAQQFPDLHSELNLSSLELGDSALYFCASSASPGGPGGEQFFGPGTRLTVL.

This chain uses TRBV12-5 with TRBJ2-1; D is perhaps TRBD2 (6 bases). V shed 6 bases and J shed 1 base, with 16 bases lying between them. Per the germline V gene, CDR1 is LGHNT and CDR2 is FRNRAP. This CDR3 contains 16 residues. CDR3 DNA sequence: TGTGCTAGTGGGGGAGGACCGTGGTGGTCCTACAATGAGCAGTTCTTC. Encoded protein: CASGGGPWWSYNEQFF. The entire variable domain, with the rest obtained from reference TRBV12-5 and TRBJ2-1, is as follows: DARVTQTPRHKVTEMGQEVTMRCQPILGHNTVFWYRQTMMQGLELLAYFRNRAPLDDSGMPKDRFSAEMPDATLATLKIQPSEPRDSAVYFCASGGGPWWSYNEQFFGPGTRLTVL.

This clone was recorded once. The chain combines TRBV5-8 with TRBJ2-1; TRBD2 matches at 13 bases. This CDR3 is 16 amino acids long. V shed 3 bases and J 8 bases; nucleotides not matched to a gene: 8. The germline gives CDR1 SGHTS, CDR2 YDEGEE. The CDR3 DNA is TGTGCCAGCAGCTCCCCGACTAGCGGGAGGAAATATGAGCAGTTCTTC. Protein: CASSSPTSGRKYEQFF.

Note on this clone: The same CDR3 can be traced to other DNA sequences in this sample. V and J are TRBV6-5 and TRBJ1-5; unclear D gene. Germline V lookup: CDR1 MNHEY, CDR2 SVGAGI. Trimming stripped 6 bases from V and 2 bases from J, with 8 bases between. The CDR3 has 13 amino acids. The CDR3 DNA follows: TGTGCCAGCAGAACCGGGGGCAATCAGCCCCAGCATTTT. Protein product: CASRTGGNQPQHF.

CDR3 protein: CASSLARREETQYF. CDR3 DNA sequence: TGTGCCAGCAGCTTAGCTAGGCGGGAGGAGACCCAGTACTTC. The gene calls are TRBV11-3 and TRBJ2-5; 7 nucleotides match TRBD2. Germline CDR1 SGHNT, CDR2 YENEEA. V dropped 1 base and J dropped 5; count of bases not matched to a gene: 4. There are 14 residues in the CDR3. Full variable domain (remainder filled in from reference TRBV11-3 and TRBJ2-5): EAGVVQSPRYKIIEKKQPVAFWCNPISGHNTLYWYLQNLGQGPELLIRYENEEAVDDSQLPKDRFSAERLKGVDSTLKIQPAELGDSAVYLCASSLARREETQYFGPGTRLLVL.

The rearrangement uses TRBV4-1 and TRBJ2-5, with 8 bases that match TRBD2. V trimming: 1 base; J trimming: 2 bases; junction bases outside the gene matches: 15. The CDR3 extends over 19 amino acids. Germline CDR1 reads MGHRA; CDR2 reads YSYEKL. The CDR3 here is CASSQGSRLAGSEQETQYF. The CDR3 bases are TGCGCCAGCAGCCAAGGAAGTCGTCTAGCGGGTTCCGAACAAGAGACCCAGTACTTC.

The V gene is TRBV6-5, the J gene TRBJ1-6; no clear D. The V end was cut by 5 bases, the J end by 5 bases, with 10 bases between. This CDR3 has 14 residues. CDR1 MNHEY and CDR2 SVGAGI come from the germline V gene. Written as DNA, the CDR3 is TGTGCCAGCAGTCGACTGGGGAATAATTCACCCCTCCACTTT. This gives the protein CASSRLGNNSPLHF.

The chain combines TRBV28 with TRBJ2-7, with D possibly TRBD1 on 5 matching bases. V lost 7 bases and J 4 bases, leaving 14 bases between the germline ends. The germline gives CDR1 MDHEN, CDR2 SYDVKM. The length of the CDR3 is 13 residues. The CDR3 spells CASKGSGPYEQYF. The DNA of the CDR3 is TGTGCCAGCAAGGGGTCAGGCCCGTACGAGCAGTACTTC.

The chain has TRBV30 and TRBJ1-5; 8 positions match TRBD1. CDR3 size: 15 residues. CDR1 and CDR2 (germline): GTSNPN, SVGIG (reference sequence). V was clipped by 0 bases and J by 5 bases; unmatched bases: 6. The CDR3 DNA sequence: TGTGCCTGGAGTGTTGGGCAGGGGGCTTATCAGCCCCAGCATTTT. Translation: CAWSVGQGAYQPQHF.

The chain recombines TRBV5-4 with TRBJ2-3; D is unclear. Between the trimmed V and J ends, which lost 0 bases and 1 base, there was a span of 9 bases. This CDR3 is 15 amino acids long. CDR1 is SGHNT and CDR2 is YYREEE in the germline V gene (reference sequence). The CDR3 is CASSLVRDGTDTQYF. CDR3 nucleotide sequence: TGTGCCAGCAGCTTGGTTCGTGATGGCACAGATACGCAGTATTTT.

The chain couples TRBV2 to TRBJ1-1, with a tentative D call TRBD1 (5 bases). The CDR3 loop spans 12 amino acids. Germline V gene lookup returns CDR1 SNHLY and CDR2 FYNNEI. With 6 bases removed from V and 0 bases from J, the gap between germline ends came to 5 bases. The CDR3 region is CASRTVNTEAFF. In DNA form, the CDR3 reads TGTGCCAGCAGGACAGTGAACACTGAAGCTTTCTTT.

This clone was recorded only once. The sample has other DNA sequences that encode this CDR3 too. This sequence joins TRBV5-1 and TRBJ2-3; no clear D gene. Germline V lookup: CDR1 SGHRS, CDR2 YFSETQ. The germline V and J ends were trimmed by 2 bases and 0 bases, with 4 bases remaining between them. CDR3 length equals 13 residues. In nucleotides, the CDR3 is TGCGCCAGCAGCTTTCTGAGCACAGATACGCAGTATTTT. Its protein product is CASSFLSTDTQYF. The whole variable domain, filled in from reference TRBV5-1 and TRBJ2-3, reads KAGVTQTPRYLIKTRGQQVTLSCSPISGHRSVSWYQQTPGQGLQFLFEYFSETQRNKGNFPGRFSGRQFSNSRSEMNVSTLELGDSALYLCASSFLSTDTQYFGPGTRLTVL.

In its sample, this clone was seen once. The gene calls are TRBV7-8 and TRBJ2-7, with 9 positions matching TRBD2. V lost 4 bases, J lost 0 bases, and 4 bases stayed unmatched. Germline V gene data show CDR1 as SGHVS and CDR2 as FQNEAQ. The CDR3 contains 15 residues. The DNA of the CDR3 is TGTGCCAGCAGCTCTACTAGCGGGCACTCCTACGAGCAGTACTTC. Translating it yields CASSSTSGHSYEQYF.

CDR3 nucleotide sequence: TGTGCCAGCAGGAACGAACAGGGGGCCCTAACCTACGAGCAGTACTTC. This translates into CASRNEQGALTYEQYF. The rearrangement joins TRBV28 to TRBJ2-7, with 9 bases lining up with TRBD1. CDR3 length: 16 amino acids. With 6 bases clipped from V and 2 bases from J, the junction kept 11 bases outside the gene matches. Germline CDR1 and CDR2: MDHEN and SYDVKM. The whole variable domain, filled in from reference TRBV28 and TRBJ2-7, reads DVKVTQSSRYLVKRTGEKVFLECVQDMDHENMFWYRQDPGLGLRLIYFSYDVKMKEKGDIPEGYSVSREKKERFSLILESASTNQTSMYLCASRNEQGALTYEQYFGPGTRLTVT.

With regard to this clone: At one boundary the junction diverges from the germline segment, which might be a read error. The chain uses TRBV7-7 and TRBJ2-5; 13 nucleotides line up with TRBD2. The CDR3 covers 15 residues. In germline, CDR1 is SSHAT, CDR2 FNYEAQ (reference sequence). This CDR3 is CASSLAGLAGEAQYF. The CDR3 coding sequence is TGTGCCAGCAGCTTAGCAGGACTAGCGGGAGAGGCCCAGTACTTC.

J is TRBJ2-3 and V is TRBV7-3; D tentatively reads TRBD1 or TRBD2 (6 bases each). From germline, CDR1 is SGHTA and CDR2 FQGTGA. The CDR3 has 14 residues. With 5 bases removed from V and 7 bases from J, the gap between germline ends came to 16 bases. In nucleotides, the CDR3 is TGTGCCAGCAGCCCCCTTAGGGGGGATAATACGCAGTATTTT. Amino acid sequence: CASSPLRGDNTQYF.

About this clone itself: It is unclear where the CDR3 begins or ends on the DNA, so no DNA is shown, and the CDR3 is as TCRdb lists it. The chain uses TRBV6-7 and TRBJ2-1. TRBV6-7 is given ORF status, its function remaining uncertain. Counting both end residues, the CDR3 totals 16 amino acids. The CDR3 region is CASTLIGAVLRAEQFF.

The chain has TRBV9 and TRBJ2-1, with D perhaps TRBD1 or TRBD2 (5 bases each). The CDR3 covers 15 residues. The germline V and J ends were trimmed by 0 bases and 8 bases, with 15 bases remaining between them. The V gene's germline CDR1 is SGDLS and CDR2 YYNGEE. The CDR3 is CASSVVVGPGYEQFF. CDR3 nucleotide sequence: TGTGCCAGCAGCGTAGTGGTGGGACCGGGCTATGAGCAGTTCTTC.

The chain uses TRBV19 and TRBJ2-2, with 11 positions matching TRBD2. V was clipped by 9 bases and J by 5 bases; unmatched bases: 17. This CDR3 has 18 residues. Germline CDR1 is LNHDA and CDR2 is SQIVND (reference sequence). CDR3 in amino acids: CASETGTSGSAGTGELFF. The CDR3 DNA reads as TGTGCCAGCGAAACCGGGACTAGCGGTTCTGCGGGAACCGGGGAGCTGTTTTTT.

The chain has TRBV7-9 and TRBJ1-4; 10 bases map to TRBD1. The CDR3 runs 15 residues. CDR1 and CDR2 from the germline V gene are SEHNR and FQNEAQ (reference sequence). Trimming took 3 bases from V and 8 from J; bases not matched to a gene: 6. In nucleotides, the CDR3 is TGTGCCAGCAGCTTTTTCGGGACAGGGGAAGAAAAACTGTTTTTT. This codes for CASSFFGTGEEKLFF. The whole variable domain, remainder taken from reference TRBV7-9 and TRBJ1-4, is DTGVSQNPRHKITKRGQNVTFRCDPISEHNRLYWYRQTLGQGPEFLTYFQNEAQLEKSRLLSDRFSAERPKGSFSTLEIQRTEQGDSAMYLCASSFFGTGEEKLFFGSGTQLSVL.